One sample yielded the 20 T cell receptor beta chains listed below, sequenced in a study of brain T cells in children with intractable seizures. Profiled with immunoSEQ multiplex PCR; TCRdb holds only in-frame clones, not every one. This sample has about 350,000 clones, with over 90% found just once. Specified time point: blood from clinic visit 5 months post-surgery; TSC patient then seizure free. This specimen was peripheral blood, taken less than 6 months after surgery. These receptors all come from a boy younger than two with tuberous sclerosis and intractable seizures.

Here the CDR3 reads CASSLGTSGTPSYNEQFF. Here the CDR3 DNA reads TGTGCCAGCAGCTTAGGGACTAGCGGGACTCCTTCCTACAATGAGCAGTTCTTC. J is TRBJ2-1 and V is TRBV7-6; 12 bases fit TRBD2. V was clipped by 1 base and J by 1 base; unmatched bases: 5. CDR3 length equals 18 residues. CDR1 and CDR2 from the germline V gene are SGHVS and FNYEAQ.

The rearrangement uses TRBV11-3 and TRBJ2-5; D may be TRBD1 (6 bases). The CDR3 is made up of 13 amino acids. V was trimmed by 5 bases and J by 2 bases, leaving 9 bases between them. Germline V gene data show CDR1 as SGHNT and CDR2 as YENEEA. CDR3 sequence (DNA): TGTGCCAGCAGCAACAGGGTACAAGAGACCCAGTACTTC. Amino acid sequence: CASSNRVQETQYF.

V and J are TRBV7-3 and TRBJ2-3, with TRBD1 matching 8 bases. Germline CDR1 is SGHTA and CDR2 is FQGTGA. The ends lost 6 bases at V and 5 bases at J; junction bases unmatched: 7. This CDR3 spans 14 amino acids. CDR3 amino acids: CASSSTGVQDTQYF. The CDR3 nucleotides are TGTGCCAGCAGTTCGACAGGGGTACAAGATACGCAGTATTTT.

V gene TRBV9 combines with J gene TRBJ2-1, with unresolved D. Per germline, CDR1 SGDLS and CDR2 YYNGEE. This CDR3 has 16 amino acids. With 0 bases removed from V and 5 bases from J, the gap between germline ends came to 15 bases. Here the CDR3 reads CASSVVGRPTNNEQFF. The DNA of the CDR3 is TGTGCCAGCAGCGTAGTCGGCCGTCCGACCAACAATGAGCAGTTCTTC.

J is TRBJ2-1 and V is TRBV7-8; 13 nucleotides align to TRBD2. The V segment lost 5 bases and the J segment 9 bases; nucleotides outside the gene matches: 7. The germline V gene encodes CDR1 SGHVS and CDR2 FQNEAQ. This CDR3 is 15 amino acids long. The CDR3 DNA reads TGTGCCAGCAGCGCACTAGCGGGGGGGCAGGGTGAGCAGTTCTTC. This sequence encodes CASSALAGGQGEQFF. Full variable domain (remainder filled in from reference TRBV7-8 and TRBJ2-1): GAGVSQSPRYKVAKRGQDVALRCDPISGHVSLFWYQQALGQGPEFLTYFQNEAQLDKSGLPSDRFFAERPEGSVSTLKIQRTQQEDSAVYLCASSALAGGQGEQFFGPGTRLTVL.

The chain has TRBV28 and TRBJ1-2; TRBD1 matches at 7 bases. Germline CDR1 MDHEN, CDR2 SYDVKM. V lost 8 bases to trimming and J lost 7 bases; unmatched junction nucleotides: 4. The CDR3 has 11 residues. As DNA, the CDR3 is TGTGCCAGCGGACAGGAGGTTGGCTACACCTTC. As protein: CASGQEVGYTF.

V is TRBV24-1 and J is TRBJ2-1; TRBD1 or TRBD2 may be the D gene (5 bases each). Germline V CDR1 and CDR2: KGHDR, SFDVKD. Trimming took 1 base from V and 2 from J, leaving 8 bases between them. The CDR3 consists of 15 residues. The CDR3 DNA sequence: TGTGCCACCAGTGATTTCGGGACCACCTACAATGAGCAGTTCTTC. Translation: CATSDFGTTYNEQFF.

This clone came up once. This chain joins TRBV28 and TRBJ1-6; D perhaps matches TRBD1 (5 bases). CDR3 length equals 15 residues. CDR1 and CDR2 (germline): MDHEN, SYDVKM. Trimming shortened V by 2 bases and J by 10 bases, and 15 bases separated the two germline ends. Here the CDR3 DNA reads TGTGCCAGCAGTTTACGCGCCGGACATAGATCACCCCTCCACTTT. It translates to CASSLRAGHRSPLHF.

The chain has TRBV3-1 (or the pseudogene TRBV3-2) and TRBJ1-6; no reliable D call. The CDR3 extends over 16 amino acids. The germline V gene encodes CDR1 LGHDT and CDR2 YNNKEL (reference sequence). V lost 5 bases to trimming and J lost 0 bases, with 11 bases between them. Written as DNA, the CDR3 is TGTGCCAGCAGCGGACCTGGGAGCTCCTATAATTCACCCCTCCACTTT. This sequence encodes CASSGPGSSYNSPLHF.

The chain uses TRBV11-3 and TRBJ1-3; 7 nucleotides align to TRBD1. There are 15 residues in the CDR3. V was clipped by 4 bases and J by 4 bases; unmatched bases: 7. The germline V gene encodes CDR1 SGHNT and CDR2 YENEEA. This chain's CDR3 is CASSYQTGYGNTIYF. CDR3 DNA: TGTGCCAGCAGCTACCAGACAGGGTACGGAAACACCATATATTTT.

The chain carries TRBV6-5 and TRBJ2-6; weak D call: TRBD2 (6 bases). Trimming shortened V by 7 bases and J by 2 bases, and 12 bases separated the two germline ends. Germline CDR1 is MNHEY and CDR2 is SVGAGI. This CDR3 is built from 15 residues. As DNA, the CDR3 is TGTGCCAGCAAACCCGGAGGGGCTGGGGCCAACGTCCTGACTTTC. Translating gives CASKPGGAGANVLTF.

The gene calls are TRBV5-5 and TRBJ1-1; D is uncertain. Germline V gene lookup returns CDR1 SGHKS and CDR2 YYEKEE (reference sequence). The CDR3 extends over 13 amino acids. The ends were cut back, 4 bases at V and 4 bases at J, with 11 bases in the middle. Here the CDR3 reads CASSVGGSTEAFF. DNA for the CDR3: TGTGCCAGCAGCGTTGGCGGGAGCACTGAAGCTTTCTTT.

The rearrangement uses TRBV7-8 and TRBJ1-6; D unresolved. V lost 0 bases and J lost 8, with 8 bases in between. In germline, CDR1 is SGHVS, CDR2 FQNEAQ. This CDR3 has 14 residues. Here the CDR3 reads CASSLASGDSPLHF. Here the CDR3 DNA reads TGTGCCAGCAGCTTAGCGTCAGGTGATTCACCCCTCCACTTT.

This clone appeared a single time. The chain is built from TRBV24-1 and TRBJ2-3; D might be TRBD2 (7 bases). V was clipped by 9 bases and J by 1 base, with 13 bases between them. The CDR3 sequence is 14 residues long. CDR1 and CDR2 (germline): KGHDR, SFDVKD. The CDR3 DNA follows: TGTGCCACCGCGGGGGCTTGGGGCACAGATACGCAGTATTTT. As protein: CATAGAWGTDTQYF.

The chain links TRBV7-6 to TRBJ2-7; 10 nucleotides align to TRBD2. V gave up 5 bases and J gave up 4 bases; unmatched junction bases: 5. Germline CDR1 reads SGHVS; CDR2 reads FNYEAQ. This CDR3 has 14 amino acids. The CDR3 coding sequence is TGTGCCAGCAGCCCCGGGACTAGCGTGTACGAGCAGTACTTC. It specifies CASSPGTSVYEQYF.

The chain combines TRBV5-6 with TRBJ1-2; the D gene is possibly TRBD1 (5 bases). Trimming removed 6 bases at V and 8 bases at J, with 20 bases between. CDR1 SGHDT and CDR2 YYEEEE come from the germline V gene. This CDR3 spans 14 amino acids. Here the CDR3 reads CASIKAGTLGGYTF. For the CDR3, the DNA is TGTGCCAGCATAAAGGCGGGGACCTTAGGGGGCTACACCTTC.

In the case of this clone: The identical CDR3 is also encoded by other nucleotide sequences in the sample. The rearrangement uses TRBV7-3 and TRBJ1-6; TRBD1 is a possible D gene (6 bases). This CDR3 is 16 amino acids long. The V and J ends lost 5 bases and 0 bases respectively, with 11 bases between them. Germline CDR1 is SGHTA and CDR2 is FQGTGA. The CDR3 DNA is TGTGCCAGCAGCCAGAGGGGGAGCTCCTATAATTCACCCCTCCACTTT. Translating it yields CASSQRGSSYNSPLHF.

V and J are TRBV29-1 and TRBJ1-2, with TRBD1 identical over 11 bases. The CDR3 runs to 14 residues. The J segment lost 14 bases and the V segment lost 4 bases, leaving 15 bases of the junction unmatched. Germline V lookup: CDR1 SQVTM, CDR2 ANQGSEA. CDR3 protein: CSVGPKPGQGEGTF. The CDR3 nucleotides read TGCAGCGTTGGCCCTAAACCGGGACAGGGGGAGGGAACCTTC.

The V gene is TRBV7-9, the J gene TRBJ1-1; D remains unclear. Germline CDR1 reads SEHNR; CDR2 reads FQNEAQ (reference sequence). The germline V and J ends were trimmed by 5 bases and 0 bases, with 10 bases remaining between them. This CDR3 has 14 amino acids. CDR3 sequence (DNA): TGTGCCAGCAGCCAGGTCCTTATGAACACTGAAGCTTTCTTT. It specifies CASSQVLMNTEAFF.

The CDR3 sequence is CARISDGGRDQPQHF. CDR3 bases: TGTGCCAGGATCTCTGACGGTGGACGGGATCAGCCCCAGCATTTT. The genes are TRBV7-9 and TRBJ1-5; no definite D call. CDR1 and CDR2 (germline): SEHNR, FQNEAQ (reference sequence). The CDR3 loop spans 15 amino acids. The germline V and J ends were trimmed by 9 bases and 5 bases, with 20 bases remaining between them.